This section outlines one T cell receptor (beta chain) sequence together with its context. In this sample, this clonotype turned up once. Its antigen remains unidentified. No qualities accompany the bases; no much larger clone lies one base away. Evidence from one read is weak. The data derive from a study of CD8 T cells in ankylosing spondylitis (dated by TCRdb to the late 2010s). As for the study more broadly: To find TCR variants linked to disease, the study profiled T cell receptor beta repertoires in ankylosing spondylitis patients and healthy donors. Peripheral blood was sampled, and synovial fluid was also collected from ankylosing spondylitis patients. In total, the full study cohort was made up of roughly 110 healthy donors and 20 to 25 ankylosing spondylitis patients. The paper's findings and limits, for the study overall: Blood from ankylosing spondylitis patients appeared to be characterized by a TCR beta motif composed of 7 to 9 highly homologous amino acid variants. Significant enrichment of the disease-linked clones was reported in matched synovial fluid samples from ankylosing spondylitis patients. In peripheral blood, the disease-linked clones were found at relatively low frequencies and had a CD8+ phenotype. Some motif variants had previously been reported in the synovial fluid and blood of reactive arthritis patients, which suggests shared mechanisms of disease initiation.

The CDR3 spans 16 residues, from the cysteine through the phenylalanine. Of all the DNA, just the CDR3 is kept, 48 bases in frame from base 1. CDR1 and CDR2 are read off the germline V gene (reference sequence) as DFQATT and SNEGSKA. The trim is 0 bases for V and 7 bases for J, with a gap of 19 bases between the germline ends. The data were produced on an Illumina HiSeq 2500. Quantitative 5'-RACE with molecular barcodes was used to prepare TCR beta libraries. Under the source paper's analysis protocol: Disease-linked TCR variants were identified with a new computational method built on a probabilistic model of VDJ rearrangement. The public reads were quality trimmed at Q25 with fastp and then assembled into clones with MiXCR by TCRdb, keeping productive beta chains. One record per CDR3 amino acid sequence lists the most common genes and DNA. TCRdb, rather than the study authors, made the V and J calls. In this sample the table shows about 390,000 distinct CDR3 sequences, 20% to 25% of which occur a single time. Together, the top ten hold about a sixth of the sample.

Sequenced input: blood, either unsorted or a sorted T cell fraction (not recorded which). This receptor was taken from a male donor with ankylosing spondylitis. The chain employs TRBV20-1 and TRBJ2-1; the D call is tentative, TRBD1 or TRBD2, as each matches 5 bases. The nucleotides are TGCAGTGCTAGAGATTTCAGGGCGGGCGATACAAATGAGCAGTTCTTC. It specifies CSARDFRAGDTNEQFF.